The clone carrying this T cell receptor (beta chain) appeared a few times. Its antigen remains unknown. Unique molecular identifiers tagged the TCRbeta library. MiXCR was run by TCRdb on the PCR reads, yielding one entry per CDR3 protein. The sample lists about a million distinct CDR3 sequences, about 26% occurring once. These data are taken from a study of T-cell reconstitution after alpha-beta-depleted transplantation in children. General observations from the study: The study traced high day-60 TCRbeta diversity in some patients to surviving recipient T cells and thymic progenitors. Several hundred rapidly expanded clones from non-depleted graft cells reportedly supplied alpha-beta T cells about two months post-transplant. Hyperexpanded clones declined; after one year, newly produced T cells mostly supplied diversity.

The CDR3 loop spans 15 amino acids. CDR1 is SGHRS and CDR2 is YFSETQ in the germline V gene. Deletions cut 5 bases from V and 0 bases from J, with 11 bases between. The source was PBMCs, mostly from graft donor cells, collected 360 days after TCRalphabeta/CD19-depleted stem cell transplant. The chain uses TRBV5-1 and TRBJ2-2; unclear D gene. The origin of this receptor is a boy under two years old who had a stem cell transplant for SCID, so the T cells may come from the graft donor. CDR3 protein: CASRERPPNTGELFF. The CDR3 nucleotides read TGCGCCAGCAGAGAACGACCTCCGAACACCGGGGAGCTGTTTTTT.